These 31 T cell receptor beta chains were all obtained from the same sample, sequenced in a study of blood T cell repertoires in COVID-19. This table comes from immunoSEQ multiplex PCR, and its TCRdb copy is limited to in-frame clones, with some not included. The top ten clones hold roughly 3.9% of a sample with 120,000 or so clones, around 85% of them seen once. Material for sequencing was peripheral blood. These receptors all come from a man aged 55 to 69 with acute or convalescent COVID-19.

The V call is TRBV19, the J call TRBJ1-5; TRBD1 aligns across 9 bases. Germline V gene data show CDR1 as LNHDA and CDR2 as SQIVND (reference sequence). The V segment lost 5 bases and the J segment 2 bases; nucleotides outside the gene matches: 7. The CDR3 loop spans 16 amino acids. CDR3 loop: CASSAPQGAGNQPQHF. The DNA of the CDR3 is TGTGCCAGTAGTGCACCACAGGGGGCGGGCAATCAGCCCCAGCATTTT. The variable domain in full, completed from reference TRBV19 and TRBJ1-5, reads DGGITQSPKYLFRKEGQNVTLSCEQNLNHDAMYWYRQDPGQGLRLIYYSQIVNDFQKGDIAEGYSVSREKKESFPLTVTSAQKNPTAFYLCASSAPQGAGNQPQHFGDGTRLSIL.

This chain joins TRBV28 and TRBJ1-3, with 10 positions matching TRBD1. V shed 2 bases, J shed 6 bases, and the junction held 10 bases outside the gene matches. Germline V gives CDR1 MDHEN, CDR2 SYDVKM. The CDR3 covers 17 residues. The CDR3 sequence is CASSLPPGTGAENTIYF. The CDR3 DNA follows: TGTGCCAGCAGTTTACCTCCCGGGACAGGGGCCGAAAACACCATATATTTT.

Concerning this clone itself: A junction boundary mismatches the germline segment, possibly from a read error. The rearrangement joins TRBV6-6 to TRBJ2-7; TRBD1 matches at 8 bases. CDR3 length: 10 residues. Per the germline V gene, CDR1 is MNHNY and CDR2 is SVGAGI (reference sequence). The CDR3 reads CASRGQELDF. The DNA for the CDR3 is TGTGCCAGCAGGGGACAGGAACTGGACTTC.

This clone was seen once. This rearrangement joins TRBV4-2 to TRBJ2-1, with 11 nucleotides matching TRBD2. The J segment lost 4 bases and the V segment lost 4 bases, leaving 6 bases of the junction unmatched. From germline, CDR1 is LGHNA and CDR2 YNFKEQ. There are 16 residues in the CDR3. CDR3 nucleotide sequence: TGTGCCAGCAGCCCAATGGGACTAGCGGTATACAATGAGCAGTTCTTC. Encoded protein: CASSPMGLAVYNEQFF.

The chain has TRBV21-1 and TRBJ2-7; the table's D call of TRBD2 was not tested on the DNA. TRBV21-1 is shown as a pseudogene. This CDR3 is 12 amino acids long. CDR3 in DNA: TGTGCCGAGGGACTGATATCCTACGAGCAGTACTTC. Amino acid sequence: CAEGLISYEQYF.

J is TRBJ2-5 and V is TRBV9; 10 bases align to TRBD1. The V gene's germline CDR1 is SGDLS and CDR2 YYNGEE. This CDR3 contains 15 residues. J lost 3 bases, V lost 4 bases, and 6 bases had no gene match. In nucleotides, the CDR3 is TGTGCCAGCAGCTCCACGGACAGGGGGAAAGAGACCCAGTACTTC. Translation gives CASSSTDRGKETQYF.

This clone was observed a single time. The chain joins TRBV24-1 to TRBJ2-5; 11 positions match TRBD1. This CDR3 contains 19 residues. With V trimmed by 8 bases and J by 5 bases, 21 bases remained unmatched. Germline V gene data show CDR1 as KGHDR and CDR2 as SFDVKD. The CDR3 region has the DNA TGTGCCACCATTATAACCCGGACAGGGGGCGTTGGGAAAACGGAGACCCAGTACTTC. It codes for CATIITRTGGVGKTETQYF.

This chain connects TRBV9 to TRBJ1-4, with D unclear. The CDR3 length is 10 residues. Trimming shortened V by 3 bases and J by 15 bases, and 9 bases separated the two germline ends. Germline V CDR1 and CDR2: SGDLS, YYNGEE. The CDR3 DNA reads TGTGCCAGCAGCGCCGGGGTGATGTTTTTT. Translated: CASSAGVMFF.

V is TRBV27 and J is TRBJ2-7; D is possibly TRBD1 (5 bases). The CDR3 has 14 amino acids. Germline-derived CDR1 and CDR2 are MNHEY and SMNVEV (reference sequence). V shed 6 bases and J shed 0 bases, with 12 bases lying between them. The CDR3 nucleotides read TGTGCCAGCAGCCCCAGGGTGAGCTCCTACGAGCAGTACTTC. This translates into CASSPRVSSYEQYF.

The chain uses TRBV10-3 and TRBJ2-7; 9 bases are shared with TRBD1. Germline values: CDR1 ENHRY, CDR2 SYGVKD. The CDR3 extends over 14 amino acids. With 3 bases clipped from V and 2 bases from J, the junction kept 2 bases outside the gene matches. The CDR3 DNA reads as TGTGCCATCAGTGAAGGGACAGGGACCTACGAGCAGTACTTC. This gives the protein CAISEGTGTYEQYF.

The CDR3 sequence: CASRLSGTTNQPQHF. CDR3 DNA: TGTGCCAGCCGGTTATCGGGGACTACGAATCAGCCCCAGCATTTT. This chain joins TRBV2 and TRBJ1-5, with a tentative D call TRBD1 (5 bases). Looked up from germline, CDR1 is SNHLY and CDR2 is FYNNEI. CDR3 size: 15 residues. Between the trimmed V and J ends, which lost 8 bases and 4 bases, there was a span of 18 bases.

The genes are TRBV7-2 and TRBJ2-5, with 9 bases matching TRBD1. V lost 3 bases and J lost 6; bases outside the gene matches: 2. Germline lookup yields CDR1 SGHTA and CDR2 FQGNSA. The CDR3 loop spans 13 amino acids. The CDR3 sequence: CASSFYRGQTQYF. The CDR3 region has the DNA TGTGCCAGCAGCTTCTACAGGGGGCAGACCCAGTACTTC.

The chain joins TRBV7-9 to TRBJ2-3, with 10 bases aligning to TRBD2. CDR3 length: 14 residues. J lost 4 bases, V lost 5 bases, and 3 bases had no gene match. CDR1 SEHNR and CDR2 FQNEAQ come from the germline V gene (reference sequence). The CDR3 sequence: CASSPTSGPDTQYF. The CDR3 nucleotides read TGTGCCAGCAGCCCGACTAGCGGGCCAGATACGCAGTATTTT.

CDR3 loop: CSVVGAGGADTQYF. CDR3 sequence (DNA): TGCAGCGTTGTTGGGGCGGGAGGGGCAGATACGCAGTATTTT. The chain links TRBV29-1 to TRBJ2-3, with TRBD2 matching over 9 bases. Germline V gene lookup returns CDR1 SQVTM and CDR2 ANQGSEA. CDR3 size: 14 residues. With V trimmed by 4 bases and J by 4 bases, 6 bases remained unmatched.

J is TRBJ2-1 and V is TRBV7-3; 13 bases are a match to TRBD2. Germline CDR1 is SGHTA and CDR2 is FQGTGA. The V gene end was trimmed by 2 bases and the J gene end by 10 bases; junction bases not matched to a gene: 11. The CDR3 is 17 amino acids. The CDR3 DNA is TGTGCCAGCAGCTTATATCCTGGACTAGCGGGAGTCGCCGAGCAGTTCTTC. Protein sequence: CASSLYPGLAGVAEQFF.

The chain joins TRBV19 to TRBJ2-1; 7 bases agree with TRBD2. The CDR3 loop spans 14 amino acids. Germline CDR1 is LNHDA and CDR2 is SQIVND (reference sequence). Trimming at V came to 4 bases and at J to 3 bases, leaving 3 bases not matched to a gene. CDR3 in DNA: TGTGCCAGTAGTAACGGACTAGGCTACAATGAGCAGTTCTTC. Translated: CASSNGLGYNEQFF.

This rearrangement joins TRBV5-6 to TRBJ1-4, with a possible D match to TRBD1 (5 bases). V shed 4 bases and J shed 16 bases, with 17 bases lying between them. In germline, CDR1 is SGHDT, CDR2 YYEEEE. CDR3 length: 12 residues. CDR3 sequence reads: CASSPLEGARFF. The CDR3 DNA sequence: TGTGCCAGCAGCCCGCTTGAAGGGGCGAGGTTTTTT. The full variable domain, in which reference TRBV5-6 and TRBJ1-4 provide the parts outside the CDR3, is DAGVTQSPTHLIKTRGQQVTLRCSPKSGHDTVSWYQQALGQGPQFIFQYYEEEERQRGNFPDRFSGHQFPNYSSELNVNALLLGDSALYLCASSPLEGARFFGSGTQLSVL.

This clone turned up a few times. The rearrangement links TRBV7-4 to TRBJ2-7, with 9 bases identical to TRBD1. The J segment lost 6 bases and the V segment lost 3 bases, leaving 6 bases of the junction unmatched. Germline-derived CDR1 and CDR2 are SGHVT and SQSDAQ. This CDR3 spans 14 amino acids. The CDR3: CASSFGTGLCEQYF. CDR3 nucleotides: TGTGCCAGCAGCTTTGGGACAGGGTTGTGCGAGCAGTACTTC.

The chain carries TRBV27 and TRBJ1-2; D remains ambiguous. Trimming pared 7 bases from V and 0 bases from J, leaving 15 bases between. The CDR3 sequence is 15 residues long. Germline CDR1 reads MNHEY; CDR2 reads SMNVEV (reference sequence). CDR3 residues: CASKKAGLANYGYTF. The CDR3 bases are TGTGCCAGCAAGAAGGCGGGATTAGCTAACTATGGCTACACCTTC.

The chain combines TRBV27 with TRBJ2-1; D remains ambiguous. Germline V gives CDR1 MNHEY, CDR2 SMNVEV (reference sequence). The CDR3 length is 13 residues. V lost 0 bases and J 7 bases, leaving 7 bases between the germline ends. The CDR3 sequence is CASSLSPFNEQFF. CDR3 DNA sequence: TGTGCCAGCAGTTTATCCCCTTTTAATGAGCAGTTCTTC.

This clone was seen a single time. The V gene is TRBV4-2, the J gene TRBJ2-2; TRBD2 matches at 14 bases. Germline V CDR1 and CDR2: LGHNA, YNFKEQ. V dropped 5 bases and J dropped 6; count of bases not matched to a gene: 8. There are 17 residues in the CDR3. This CDR3 reads CASSSDGGLAGAGELFF. CDR3 DNA sequence: TGTGCCAGCAGCTCAGACGGGGGACTAGCGGGAGCCGGGGAGCTGTTTTTT.

CDR3 sequence reads: CASSPRTLNEQFF. CDR3 bases: TGTGCCAGCAGCCCGAGAACCCTAAATGAGCAGTTCTTC. The rearrangement joins TRBV3-1 (or the pseudogene TRBV3-2) to TRBJ2-1, with D unresolved. CDR1 is LGHDT, CDR2 YNNKEL, per germline (reference sequence). The CDR3 runs 13 residues. Trimming took 4 bases from V and 7 from J, leaving 11 bases between them.

The V and J genes are TRBV5-1 and TRBJ1-3, with D hard to call. Trimming took off 4 bases at V and 7 bases at J, with 12 bases between the two ends. The CDR3 spans 13 residues. The V gene's germline CDR1 is SGHRS and CDR2 YFSETQ. In nucleotides, the CDR3 is TGCGCCAGCAGCCCGACGAGGCAGAACACCATATATTTT. Translation: CASSPTRQNTIYF.

V usage is TRBV5-4 and J usage is TRBJ1-2, with 7 nucleotides matching TRBD1. Germline CDR1 reads SGHNT; CDR2 reads YYREEE (reference sequence). Trimming cost V 4 bases and J 3 bases; bases outside gene matches: 9. The CDR3 spans 15 residues. Here the CDR3 DNA reads TGTGCCAGCAGCCCGGGGCAGGGGGAAGACTATGGCTACACCTTC. Translation gives CASSPGQGEDYGYTF.

The chain's CDR3 is CAIRGLVNTEAFF. The CDR3 coding sequence is TGTGCCATCAGGGGACTGGTGAACACTGAAGCTTTCTTT. The rearrangement joins TRBV10-3 to TRBJ1-1; TRBD1 might be the D (5 bases). The germline V gene encodes CDR1 ENHRY and CDR2 SYGVKD. With 6 bases removed from V and 0 bases from J, the gap between germline ends came to 8 bases. There are 13 residues in the CDR3.

In its sample, this clone was seen once. The chain links TRBV9 to TRBJ1-2; a possible D gene is TRBD1 (5 bases). Per the germline V gene, CDR1 is SGDLS and CDR2 is YYNGEE. Trimming left V 3 bases short and J 5 bases short, with 14 bases between. This CDR3 has 14 amino acids. As DNA, the CDR3 is TGTGCCAGCAGCGCCGACGACAGCCCTTATGGCTACACCTTC. Protein product: CASSADDSPYGYTF. Looking up the rest from reference TRBV9 and TRBJ1-2 gives the full variable domain: DSGVTQTPKHLITATGQRVTLRCSPRSGDLSVYWYQQSLDQGLQFLIQYYNGEERAKGNILERFSAQQFPDLHSELNLSSLELGDSALYFCASSADDSPYGYTFGSGTRLTVV.

The chain joins TRBV2 to TRBJ2-2; a possible D gene is TRBD2 (6 bases). The V end lost 9 bases, the J end lost 0 bases, and 11 bases lay between the germline ends. This CDR3 has 14 amino acids. Germline loops: CDR1 SNHLY, CDR2 FYNNEI. The CDR3 region is CARGASANTGELFF. DNA of the CDR3: TGTGCCAGAGGGGCTAGCGCGAACACCGGGGAGCTGTTTTTT.

This clone was seen just once. The chain couples TRBV5-4 to TRBJ2-3; 12 nucleotides line up with TRBD2. V dropped 5 bases and J dropped 5; count of bases not matched to a gene: 9. CDR1 SGHNT and CDR2 YYREEE come from the germline V gene (reference sequence). The CDR3 extends over 16 amino acids. This CDR3 is CASSFDRLAGVDTQYF. The CDR3 DNA sequence: TGTGCCAGCAGTTTCGACCGACTAGCGGGAGTAGATACGCAGTATTTT.

The rearrangement uses TRBV6-1 and TRBJ2-3; D is perhaps TRBD2 (6 bases). Germline CDR1 is MNHNS and CDR2 is SASEGT. The CDR3 spans 15 residues. Trimming removed 2 bases from V and 6 bases from J, with 15 bases in between. CDR3 DNA sequence: TGTGCCAGCAGTGAATTGGGTTCTAGCGCTGATACGCAGTATTTT. Its translation is CASSELGSSADTQYF.

The rearrangement joins TRBV7-2 to TRBJ1-2; no firm D call. Trimming removed 3 bases from V and 6 bases from J, with 8 bases in between. This CDR3 region has 12 residues. Germline CDR1 reads SGHTA; CDR2 reads FQGNSA. CDR3 in DNA: TGTGCCAGCAGCTTCGGGGAGGATGGCTACACCTTC. Its protein is CASSFGEDGYTF.

CDR3 DNA: TGTGCCAGCAGACCGGGACAGGGAGGCGGGACTGAAGCTTTCTTT. Translating it yields CASRPGQGGGTEAFF. This sequence joins TRBV6-5 and TRBJ1-1, with TRBD1 identical over 9 bases. Trimming removed 6 bases from V and 5 bases from J; junction bases left unmatched: 10. Germline V lookup: CDR1 MNHEY, CDR2 SVGAGI. This CDR3 is built from 15 residues.